The 3 T cell receptor beta chains presented below share a single source sample, sequenced in a study of blood T cells in healthy people across ages. It was with a sample-barcoded 5' primer and a J-beta primer mix that a second PCR of about 6 to 11 cycles was run. MiXCR was run by TCRdb on the 5' RACE reads, yielding one entry per CDR3 protein. Here the sample spans about 650,000 distinct CDR3 sequences, under 65% being singletons. Source material: blood. The receptors come from an elderly woman in good health.

This chain uses TRBV29-1 with TRBJ1-2; 9 bases line up with TRBD1. Trimming removed 3 bases from V and 6 bases from J; junction bases left unmatched: 5. The CDR3 contains 13 residues. Germline CDR1 SQVTM, CDR2 ANQGSEA. The CDR3 nucleotides are TGCAGCGTTGATGACAGGGGGGTAGATGGCTACACCTTC. Its protein product is CSVDDRGVDGYTF.

This sequence joins TRBV4-1 and TRBJ1-2; D is ambiguous. CDR3 length: 14 residues. Germline V lookup: CDR1 MGHRA, CDR2 YSYEKL. Trimming removed 1 base from V and 2 bases from J, with 8 bases in between. As DNA, the CDR3 is TGCGCCAGCAGCCAAGCCAGGAAGAACTATGGCTACACCTTC. This encodes CASSQARKNYGYTF.

The chain employs TRBV5-1 and TRBJ2-5, with D perhaps matching TRBD1 (6 bases). The length of the CDR3 is 15 residues. CDR1 is SGHRS, CDR2 YFSETQ, per germline. Trimming removed 2 bases from V and 1 base from J, with 12 bases in between. The CDR3 protein is CASSLWQGIQETQYF. The CDR3 DNA is TGCGCCAGCAGCTTATGGCAGGGGATCCAAGAGACCCAGTACTTC.